The source of this T cell receptor (beta chain) is a study of beta chain features in type 1 diabetes. About the research overall: Patient and healthy donor groups were alike in age, gender and cell yields.

Expressed TCRB transcripts were sequenced because the isolated RNA had all been reverse transcribed beforehand. Libraries were prepared by immunoSEQ multiplex PCR; TCRdb keeps only in-frame clonotypes and omits some of them. This sample carries 200,000 to 250,000 clones, around 65% of them seen once, and the ten largest clones take 0.053%. The source material was naive CD4+ T cells from blood. This TCR came from a man aged 25 to 40 in good health.

The CDR3 nucleotides read TGTGCCAGCAGCCCCGTGAGGACTAGCGGCGCCTACGAGCAGTACTTC. Encoded protein: CASSPVRTSGAYEQYF. The J gene is TRBJ2-7, the V gene TRBV11-2; 10 bases fit TRBD2. The trim removed 5 bases at V and 2 bases at J, leaving 9 bases unmatched. The CDR3 loop spans 16 amino acids. Germline V CDR1 and CDR2: SGHAT, FQNNGV.